This T cell receptor (beta chain) was recovered during a study of cytomegalovirus exposure and HLA in healthy donors. Study conclusions and caveats: High specificity and sensitivity for cytomegalovirus status were reported for the classifier. Of the V segments, some could not be distinguished, including TRBV6-2 and TRBV6-3, and were excluded.

In regard to this clone: Its antigen remains unknown.

The CDR3 is made up of 15 amino acids. With 7 bases removed from V and 10 bases from J, the gap between germline ends came to 20 bases. CDR1 is MNHNY and CDR2 is SVGAGI in the germline V gene (reference sequence). It was with 60 Vbeta and 13 Jbeta primers that the PCR ran. Profiling relied on immunoSEQ multiplex PCR, and the TCRdb table lists in-frame clones only, not all of them. Of about 130,000 clones in the sample, 81% were seen once. The TCR comes from a man younger than 30 in good health and CMV-seropositive. The rearrangement uses TRBV6-6 and TRBJ1-6; D may be TRBD1 (6 bases). The specimen sequenced was PBMCs. As DNA, the CDR3 is TGTGCCAGCAACCTACAAGGGGGGGGCCGGTCACCCCTCCACTTT. Translation gives CASNLQGGGRSPLHF.